This T cell receptor beta chain was identified during a study of T-cell memory formation after mild COVID-19. Study observations and caveats: Clones that contracted from day 15 to 85 had balanced CD4/CD8; later expanders were CD4+ biased. The main location of contracting CD4+ clones was CM and EM, and that of contracting CD8+ clones was EMRA. The finding that pre-infection memory included some responding clones suggested that cross-reactive memory joined.

Barcoded TCR alpha and TCR beta cDNA libraries with UMIs came from 5'RACE using constant-segment primers. TCRdb processed the 5' RACE reads anew with MiXCR; each CDR3 protein has one entry. The sample lists over 350,000 distinct CDR3 sequences; 20% to 25% were seen once. This clonotype was observed a few times. Its antigen is still unknown. CDR3 length: 13 amino acids. V lost 5 bases and J 6 bases, leaving 13 bases between the germline ends. The chain employs TRBV12-3 or TRBV12-4 and TRBJ1-1; the D is unclear. Sample: PBMCs or a T cell subset sorted from them (not recorded which). The source is an adult woman who had mild COVID-19 (a few samples of this study predate the infection). Cell type and time point are not known. The CDR3 reads CASSLLIRSEAFF. The CDR3 DNA reads TGTGCCAGCAGTCTTCTAATTCGGTCTGAAGCTTTCTTT.